This record concerns one T cell receptor beta chain sequence. Its antigen is undetermined. The repertoire was sequenced with immunoSEQ multiplex PCR; TCRdb's copy has only in-frame clones and lacks some. The sample holds 90,000 to 120,000 clones, about 90% seen once. This entry comes from a study of T cell responses to AZD1222 COVID-19 vaccine. Findings and limits, study-wide: Of spike-specific TCRs, nearly half reportedly target regions left unmutated in variants. There were repertoire samples only from the period after the peak T cell response. Vaccine-related CD4 TCRs covered spike, predominating at 160-218 and 743-854. Clonal diversity was possibly underestimated, and the donors were mostly white British, with more females.

There are 13 residues in the CDR3. Germline CDR1 reads SGDLS; CDR2 reads YYNGEE. Trimming took off 4 bases at V and 4 bases at J, with 8 bases between the two ends. The clonotype comes from an adult who received the AZD1222 COVID-19 vaccine. V is TRBV9 and J is TRBJ2-2; D possibly corresponds to TRBD1 (6 bases). The sequences come from peripheral blood, collected 28 days after the second AZD1222 dose. The CDR3 sequence: CASSLGGTGELFF. The CDR3, as DNA: TGTGCCAGCAGCCTAGGGGGCACCGGGGAGCTGTTTTTT.